The entry below gives a single TCR beta chain sequence along with its context. The antigen is not known. The germline V gene has CDR1 MNHEY and CDR2 SVGAGI. Losses at the gene ends were 2 bases for V and 4 bases for J; bases not matched to a gene: 2. The CDR3 totals 14 residues. The table came from immunoSEQ multiplex PCR; TCRdb's copy has only in-frame clones and leaves some out. Of 75,000 to 100,000 clones listed, 90% to 95% are singletons. The data stem from a study of graft-versus-host responses after intestinal transplantation. Study results and limitations: The study associated peak circulating GvH clone levels with early post-transplant HvG declines.

This sequence originates from a human donor who was the organ donor for an intestinal transplant. The starting material was unstimulated CD4+ T cells sorted from spleen or lymph node cells, obtained before transplant. The chain uses TRBV6-5 and TRBJ1-2; 9 bases agree with TRBD1. CDR3 region: CASSYGDRVYGYTF. CDR3 in DNA: TGTGCCAGCAGTTACGGGGACAGGGTCTATGGCTACACCTTC.